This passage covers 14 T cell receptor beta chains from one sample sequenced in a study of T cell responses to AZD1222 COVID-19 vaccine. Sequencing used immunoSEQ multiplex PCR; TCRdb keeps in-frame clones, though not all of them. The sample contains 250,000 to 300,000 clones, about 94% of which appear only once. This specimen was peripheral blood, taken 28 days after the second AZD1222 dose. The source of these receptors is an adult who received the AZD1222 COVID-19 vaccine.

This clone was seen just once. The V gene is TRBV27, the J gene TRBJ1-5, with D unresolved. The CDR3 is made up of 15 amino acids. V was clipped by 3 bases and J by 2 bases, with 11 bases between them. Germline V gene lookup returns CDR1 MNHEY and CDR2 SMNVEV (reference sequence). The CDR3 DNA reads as TGTGCCAGCAGTTTGGAGGGTATGCGCAATCAGCCCCAGCATTTT. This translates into CASSLEGMRNQPQHF.

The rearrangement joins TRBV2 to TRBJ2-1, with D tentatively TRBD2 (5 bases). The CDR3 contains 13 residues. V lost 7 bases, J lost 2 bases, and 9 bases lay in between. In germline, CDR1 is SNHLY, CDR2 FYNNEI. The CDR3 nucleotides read TGTGCCAGCAAGGCACTAGCCTACAATGAGCAGTTCTTC. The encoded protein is CASKALAYNEQFF.

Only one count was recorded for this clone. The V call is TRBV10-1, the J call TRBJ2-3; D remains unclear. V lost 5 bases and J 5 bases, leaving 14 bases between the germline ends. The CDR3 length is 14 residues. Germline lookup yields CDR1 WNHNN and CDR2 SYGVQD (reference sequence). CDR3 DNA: TGCGCCAGCAGTAGGTCTACGCGAGAAGATACGCAGTATTTT. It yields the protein CASSRSTREDTQYF.

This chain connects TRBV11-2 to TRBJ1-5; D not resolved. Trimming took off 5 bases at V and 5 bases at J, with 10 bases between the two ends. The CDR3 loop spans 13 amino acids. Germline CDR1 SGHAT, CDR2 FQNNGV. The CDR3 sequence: CASSLSEDQPQHF. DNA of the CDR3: TGTGCCAGCAGCCTGTCCGAGGATCAGCCCCAGCATTTT. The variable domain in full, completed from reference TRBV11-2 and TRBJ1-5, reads EAGVAQSPRYKIIEKRQSVAFWCNPISGHATLYWYQQILGQGPKLLIQFQNNGVVDDSQLPKDRFSAERLKGVDSTLKIQPAKLEDSAVYLCASSLSEDQPQHFGDGTRLSIL.

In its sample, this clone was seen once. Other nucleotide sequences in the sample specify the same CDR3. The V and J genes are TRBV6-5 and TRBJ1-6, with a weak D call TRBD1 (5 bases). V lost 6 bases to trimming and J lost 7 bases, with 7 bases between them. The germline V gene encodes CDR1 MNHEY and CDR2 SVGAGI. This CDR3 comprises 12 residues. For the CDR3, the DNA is TGTGCCAGCAGCCGGGGGAATTCACCCCTCCACTTT. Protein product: CASSRGNSPLHF.

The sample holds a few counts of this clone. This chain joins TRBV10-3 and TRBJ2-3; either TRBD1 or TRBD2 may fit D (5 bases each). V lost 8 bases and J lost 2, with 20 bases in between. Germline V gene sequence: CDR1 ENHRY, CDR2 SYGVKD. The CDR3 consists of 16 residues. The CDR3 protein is CAIAPGPSGVTDTQYF. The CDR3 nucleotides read TGTGCCATCGCTCCGGGACCCTCCGGGGTCACAGATACGCAGTATTTT.

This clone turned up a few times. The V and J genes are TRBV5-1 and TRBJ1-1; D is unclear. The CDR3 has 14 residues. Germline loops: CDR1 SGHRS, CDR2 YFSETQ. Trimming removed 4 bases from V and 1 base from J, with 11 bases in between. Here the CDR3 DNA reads TGCGCCAGCAGCCCCCTGGATTGGAACACTGAAGCTTTCTTT. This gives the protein CASSPLDWNTEAFF.

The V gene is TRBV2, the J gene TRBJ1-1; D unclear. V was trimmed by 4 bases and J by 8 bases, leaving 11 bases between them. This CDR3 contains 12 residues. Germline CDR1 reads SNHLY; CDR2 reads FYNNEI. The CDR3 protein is CASSVEGYEAFF. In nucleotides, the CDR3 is TGTGCCAGCAGTGTGGAAGGATACGAAGCTTTCTTT.

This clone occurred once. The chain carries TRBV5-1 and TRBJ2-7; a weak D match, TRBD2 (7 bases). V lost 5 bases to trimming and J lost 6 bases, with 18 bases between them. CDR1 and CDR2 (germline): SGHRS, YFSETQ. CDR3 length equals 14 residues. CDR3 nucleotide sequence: TGCGCCAGCAGAGGGGGGGACCGGGGGCCCGAGCAGTACTTC. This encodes CASRGGDRGPEQYF.

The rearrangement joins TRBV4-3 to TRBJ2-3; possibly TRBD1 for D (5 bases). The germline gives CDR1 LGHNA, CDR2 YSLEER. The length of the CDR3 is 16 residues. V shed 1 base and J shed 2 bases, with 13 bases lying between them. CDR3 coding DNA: TGCGCCAGCAGCCAAGCCGACAAAGGGGCCACAGATACGCAGTATTTT. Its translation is CASSQADKGATDTQYF.

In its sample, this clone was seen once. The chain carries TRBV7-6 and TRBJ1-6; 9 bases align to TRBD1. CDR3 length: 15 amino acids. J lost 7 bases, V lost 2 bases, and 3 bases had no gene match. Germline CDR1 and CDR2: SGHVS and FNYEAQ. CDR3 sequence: CASSLRTGDNSPLHF. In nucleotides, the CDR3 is TGTGCCAGCAGCTTACGGACAGGGGACAATTCACCCCTCCACTTT. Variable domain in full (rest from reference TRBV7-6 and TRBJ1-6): GAGVSQSPRYKVTKRGQDVALRCDPISGHVSLYWYRQALGQGPEFLTYFNYEAQQDKSGLPNDRFSAERPEGSISTLTIQRTEQRDSAMYRCASSLRTGDNSPLHFGNGTRLTVT.

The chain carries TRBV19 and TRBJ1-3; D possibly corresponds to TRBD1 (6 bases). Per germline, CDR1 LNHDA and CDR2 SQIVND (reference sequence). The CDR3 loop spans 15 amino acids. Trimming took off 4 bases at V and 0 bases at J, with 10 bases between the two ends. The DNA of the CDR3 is TGTGCCAGTAGTAACGCGGACAGCTCTGGAAACACCATATATTTT. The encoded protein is CASSNADSSGNTIYF.

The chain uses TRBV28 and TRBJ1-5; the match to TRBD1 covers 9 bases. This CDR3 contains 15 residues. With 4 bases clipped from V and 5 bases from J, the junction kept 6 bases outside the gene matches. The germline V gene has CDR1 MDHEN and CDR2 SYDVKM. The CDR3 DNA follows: TGTGCCAGCAGTTCCCCGGGACAGGGCGATCAGCCCCAGCATTTT. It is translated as CASSSPGQGDQPQHF.

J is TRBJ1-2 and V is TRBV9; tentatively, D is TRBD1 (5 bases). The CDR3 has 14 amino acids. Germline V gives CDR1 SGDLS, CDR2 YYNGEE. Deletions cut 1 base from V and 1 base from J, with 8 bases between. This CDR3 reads CASSVTGLNYGYTF. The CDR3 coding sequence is TGTGCCAGCAGCGTAACAGGCCTTAACTATGGCTACACCTTC. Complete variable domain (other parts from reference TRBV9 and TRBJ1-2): DSGVTQTPKHLITATGQRVTLRCSPRSGDLSVYWYQQSLDQGLQFLIQYYNGEERAKGNILERFSAQQFPDLHSELNLSSLELGDSALYFCASSVTGLNYGYTFGSGTRLTVV.